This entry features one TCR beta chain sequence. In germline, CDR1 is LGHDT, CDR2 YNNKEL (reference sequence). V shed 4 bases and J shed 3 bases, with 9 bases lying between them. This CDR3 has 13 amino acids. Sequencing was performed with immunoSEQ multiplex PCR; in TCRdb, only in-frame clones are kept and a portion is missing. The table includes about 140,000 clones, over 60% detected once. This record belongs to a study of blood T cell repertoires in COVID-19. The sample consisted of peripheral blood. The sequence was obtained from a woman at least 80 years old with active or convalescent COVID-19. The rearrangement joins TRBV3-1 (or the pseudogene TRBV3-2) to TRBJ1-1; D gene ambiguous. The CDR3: CASSRYRDTEAFF. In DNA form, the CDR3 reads TGTGCCAGCAGCCGATACAGAGACACTGAAGCTTTCTTT.